This entry describes one T cell receptor (beta chain). Its antigen remains undetermined. Qualities for individual bases were not recorded, and no much larger clone is one base off. The data belong to a study of T cell changes during pregnancy in multiple sclerosis (dated 2019 in TCRdb). A note on the overall study: The study looked at changes in the T cell repertoire across pregnancy in women with multiple sclerosis.

Preparation of the library involved the immunoSEQ multiplex PCR assay. TCRdb took this table from immuneACCESS and kept in-frame rearrangements with V and J called. Such tables lack part of the clones; where checked against another copy, unresolved V genes explain under half of the gap, and the rest is unexplained. This sample holds approximately 62,000 clones; roughly 93% were observed only once. 3% to 4.5% of the sample is in the top ten clones. CDR3 length: 17 amino acids, cysteine to phenylalanine. Only CDR3 DNA is held: 51 bases, read in frame from base 1. Trimming removed 4 bases from V and 0 bases from J, leaving 17 bases between the germline ends. CDR1 SGHRS and CDR2 YFSETQ were looked up in the germline V gene.

This receptor was identified in a female donor with multiple sclerosis, enrolled in a pregnancy study. The chain couples TRBV5-1 to TRBJ2-1; tentative D gene TRBD2, with 5 bases matching. The input for sequencing was CD8+ T cells from peripheral blood mononuclear cells, taken in the second trimester of pregnancy. The bases are TGCGCCAGCAGCCTGGAGGTTTCGGGAATCTCCTACAATGAGCAGTTCTTC. Translated, this is CASSLEVSGISYNEQFF.